Below, 22 T cell receptor beta chains from the same sample are listed, as sequenced in a study of blood T cell repertoires in COVID-19. Here immunoSEQ multiplex PCR was the method, and the copy in TCRdb shows in-frame clones only, minus some. The data hold more than 120,000 clones, with 75% to 90% observed a single time. Sequencing was done on a sample of peripheral blood. The receptors here all came from a man aged 45-60 years who had recovered from COVID-19.

The chain recombines TRBV2 with TRBJ1-2; 7 bases agree with TRBD1. This CDR3 contains 13 residues. Germline V lookup: CDR1 SNHLY, CDR2 FYNNEI. With 6 bases clipped from V and 2 bases from J, the junction kept 3 bases outside the gene matches. In nucleotides, the CDR3 is TGTGCCAGCAGCGGGGACAGCAACTATGGCTACACCTTC. This translates into CASSGDSNYGYTF.

The gene calls are TRBV7-2 and TRBJ2-7, with 14 positions matching TRBD2. V gave up 2 bases and J gave up 0 bases; unmatched junction bases: 6. In germline, CDR1 is SGHTA, CDR2 FQGNSA. The CDR3 sequence is 18 residues long. The CDR3 loop is CASSLRLAGGPFSYEQYF. The CDR3 nucleotides are TGTGCCAGCAGCTTAAGACTAGCGGGGGGGCCTTTCTCCTACGAGCAGTACTTC.

This sequence joins TRBV7-2 and TRBJ2-2; D unclear. From germline, CDR1 is SGHTA and CDR2 FQGNSA. CDR3 length: 12 amino acids. V dropped 5 bases and J dropped 4 bases, with 5 bases sitting between them. CDR3 loop: CASSISTGELFF. The CDR3 region has the DNA TGTGCCAGCAGCATCAGCACCGGGGAGCTGTTTTTT.

V usage is TRBV4-1 and J usage is TRBJ1-1; D may be TRBD1 (5 bases). Germline loops: CDR1 MGHRA, CDR2 YSYEKL. V was shortened by 1 base and J by 1 base, with 16 bases between the two germline ends. The CDR3 totals 17 residues. In DNA form, the CDR3 reads TGCGCCAGCAGCCAAGCCAGAAGAGGAACAGGGAACACTGAAGCTTTCTTT. This sequence encodes CASSQARRGTGNTEAFF.

This clone was observed a single time. The rearrangement links TRBV7-9 to TRBJ1-2; weak D call: TRBD1 (5 bases). The CDR3 is 12 residues long. V lost 4 bases and J 8 bases, leaving 11 bases between the germline ends. Per the germline V gene, CDR1 is SEHNR and CDR2 is FQNEAQ (reference sequence). CDR3 loop: CASSSGLRGYTF. Here the CDR3 DNA reads TGTGCCAGCAGCTCGGGACTCAGGGGCTACACCTTC.

In this sample, this clone turned up once. This chain uses TRBV27 with TRBJ1-5, with 7 positions matching TRBD1. Per germline, CDR1 MNHEY and CDR2 SMNVEV (reference sequence). After removal of 4 bases from V and 5 bases from J, the junction contained 5 bases not matched to a gene. The CDR3 consists of 14 residues. Here the CDR3 reads CASSYGQGDQPQHF. In DNA, the CDR3 is TGTGCCAGCAGTTACGGCCAGGGGGATCAGCCCCAGCATTTT.

J is TRBJ2-3 and V is TRBV7-9; a weak D match, TRBD1 (6 bases). V was pared by 6 bases and J by 0 bases, with 10 bases between. Germline V gene sequence: CDR1 SEHNR, CDR2 FQNEAQ (reference sequence). This CDR3 is built from 14 residues. CDR3 sequence: CASRGQTSTDTQYF. The CDR3 DNA is TGTGCCAGCAGAGGACAGACCAGCACAGATACGCAGTATTTT. Drawing the rest from reference TRBV7-9 and TRBJ2-3, the complete variable domain is DTGVSQNPRHKITKRGQNVTFRCDPISEHNRLYWYRQTLGQGPEFLTYFQNEAQLEKSRLLSDRFSAERPKGSFSTLEIQRTEQGDSAMYLCASRGQTSTDTQYFGPGTRLTVL.

V and J are TRBV6-2 or TRBV6-3 and TRBJ2-4; 7 nucleotides agree with TRBD2. Trimming removed 4 bases from V and 3 bases from J; junction bases left unmatched: 6. In germline, CDR1 is MNHEY, CDR2 SVGEGT. The CDR3 loop spans 15 amino acids. The CDR3 here is CASSFPGGGKNIQYF. The CDR3 nucleotides read TGTGCCAGCAGTTTCCCTGGCGGGGGCAAAAACATTCAGTACTTC.

The chain links TRBV6-5 to TRBJ2-1; TRBD1 aligns across 10 bases. This CDR3 spans 15 amino acids. CDR1 is MNHEY, CDR2 SVGAGI, per germline. The V and J ends lost 6 bases and 3 bases, in that order; junction bases with no gene match: 5. This chain's CDR3 is CASSVDRGLYNEQFF. In DNA form, the CDR3 reads TGTGCCAGCAGCGTCGACAGGGGGCTCTACAATGAGCAGTTCTTC.

The rearrangement links TRBV30 to TRBJ2-7, with D possibly TRBD1 on 6 matching bases. The CDR3 consists of 17 residues. The germline V and J ends were trimmed by 0 bases and 1 base, with 19 bases remaining between them. Germline CDR1 and CDR2: GTSNPN and SVGIG (reference sequence). In nucleotides, the CDR3 is TGTGCCTGGAGTGTAGCAGGGGTTGATCGGAATTCCTACGAGCAGTACTTC. Residues: CAWSVAGVDRNSYEQYF.

This clone showed up just once. This chain uses TRBV4-1 with TRBJ2-2, with 9 bases lining up with TRBD1. Germline V lookup: CDR1 MGHRA, CDR2 YSYEKL. The CDR3 is made up of 14 amino acids. J gave up 9 bases and V 5 bases, and 7 bases lay outside the gene matches. CDR3 coding DNA: TGCGCCAGCAGCAGGACAGGGGAGGGTTGGGAGCTGTTTTTT. Translated: CASSRTGEGWELFF.

This clone showed up just a few times. The rearrangement joins TRBV5-1 to TRBJ2-2, with D tentatively TRBD2 (6 bases). The germline V and J ends were trimmed by 0 bases and 0 bases, with 12 bases remaining between them. Germline assignment: CDR1 SGHRS and CDR2 YFSETQ. CDR3 length equals 17 residues. The CDR3 DNA is TGCGCCAGCAGCTTGGGCGGGGTTACCGCGAACACCGGGGAGCTGTTTTTT. Translated, it gives CASSLGGVTANTGELFF.

Regarding this clone: With a much larger clone just one base away, this may be a read error. The genes are TRBV5-6 and TRBJ2-7; 9 nucleotides agree with TRBD1. This CDR3 spans 14 amino acids. V lost 0 bases, J lost 2 bases, and 0 bases stayed unmatched. The germline gives CDR1 SGHDT, CDR2 YYEEEE. CDR3 residues: CASSLGTGAYEQYF. The CDR3 coding sequence is TGTGCCAGCAGCTTGGGGACAGGGGCCTACGAGCAGTACTTC.

The chain employs TRBV18 and TRBJ1-1; D perhaps matches TRBD1 (5 bases). Germline V gene data show CDR1 as KGHSH and CDR2 as LQKENI. Trimming removed 2 bases at V and 1 base at J, with 11 bases between. This CDR3 has 15 amino acids. CDR3 bases: TGTGCCAGCTCACCAAATCAGGGCCCGAACACTGAAGCTTTCTTT. This encodes CASSPNQGPNTEAFF. The entire variable domain, with the rest obtained from reference TRBV18 and TRBJ1-1, is as follows: NAGVMQNPRHLVRRRGQEARLRCSPMKGHSHVYWYRQLPEEGLKFMVYLQKENIIDESGMPKERFSAEFPKEGPSILRIQQVVRGDSAAYFCASSPNQGPNTEAFFGQGTRLTVV.

V gene TRBV20-1 combines with J gene TRBJ2-5; tentative D call: TRBD2 (7 bases). Germline CDR1 and CDR2: DFQATT and SNEGSKA (reference sequence). The CDR3 is made up of 11 amino acids. V was cut by 6 bases and J by 7 bases, with 12 bases left in between. The DNA for the CDR3 is TGCAGTGCGGGGGGGCGCGGGACCCAGTACTTC. Its translation is CSAGGRGTQYF.

V gene TRBV12-3 or TRBV12-4 combines with J gene TRBJ1-5; TRBD1 is a possible D gene (6 bases). V shed 5 bases and J shed 7 bases, with 12 bases lying between them. This CDR3 has 13 amino acids. The CDR3 nucleotides read TGTGCCAGCAGTCCTACAGGGTACCAGCCCCAGCATTTT. Encoded protein: CASSPTGYQPQHF.

The chain uses TRBV5-1 and TRBJ2-7; tentatively, D is TRBD2 (6 bases). Germline CDR1 reads SGHRS; CDR2 reads YFSETQ. Trimming pared 0 bases from V and 6 bases from J, leaving 13 bases between. The CDR3 consists of 14 residues. The CDR3 sequence: CASSLGRADGEQYF. As DNA, the CDR3 is TGCGCCAGCAGCTTGGGGAGGGCGGACGGCGAGCAGTACTTC.

The chain carries TRBV3-1 (or the pseudogene TRBV3-2) and TRBJ2-7, with a possible D match to TRBD1 (6 bases). The CDR3 runs 13 residues. V was trimmed by 4 bases and J by 7 bases, leaving 14 bases between them. CDR1 and CDR2 (germline): LGHDT, YNNKEL (reference sequence). For the CDR3, the DNA is TGTGCCAGCAGCCCGCCGGGGACAAATGAGCAGTACTTC. Translating gives CASSPPGTNEQYF.

The V call is TRBV7-3, the J call TRBJ2-6, with unresolved D. V was shortened by 1 base and J by 0 bases, with 13 bases between the two germline ends. The germline CDR1 and CDR2 sequences are SGHTA and FQGTGA. The CDR3 spans 18 residues. The CDR3 DNA is TGTGCCAGCAGCTTAAACAGTTTAACGTTCTCTGGGGCCAACGTCCTGACTTTC. It is translated as CASSLNSLTFSGANVLTF.

The rearrangement links TRBV6-2 or TRBV6-3 to TRBJ2-7, with TRBD2 matching over 14 bases. V dropped 2 bases and J dropped 0; count of bases not matched to a gene: 6. Germline V gene sequence: CDR1 MNHEY, CDR2 SVGEGT. CDR3 length equals 18 residues. The CDR3 loop reads CASSYQGLAGENSYEQYF. The CDR3 region has the DNA TGTGCCAGCAGTTACCAGGGACTAGCGGGGGAGAACTCCTACGAGCAGTACTTC.

V gene TRBV18 combines with J gene TRBJ1-4; perhaps TRBD1 as D (5 bases). V gave up 3 bases and J gave up 0 bases, with 8 bases separating them. The length of the CDR3 is 15 residues. The germline V gene encodes CDR1 KGHSH and CDR2 LQKENI. CDR3 DNA sequence: TGTGCCAGCTCACCTGACAGAGCAACTAATGAAAAACTGTTTTTT. This codes for CASSPDRATNEKLFF.

The chain carries TRBV7-2 and TRBJ1-4; perhaps TRBD1 as D (6 bases). The CDR3 contains 15 residues. Germline-derived CDR1 and CDR2 are SGHTA and FQGNSA. V was trimmed by 1 base and J by 6 bases, leaving 12 bases between them. The CDR3 nucleotides read TGTGCCAGCAGCTTAGTCGTCAGGGGAGATGAAAAACTGTTTTTT. Its protein product is CASSLVVRGDEKLFF. Full variable domain (outside the CDR3, taken from reference TRBV7-2 and TRBJ1-4): GAGVSQSPSNKVTEKGKDVELRCDPISGHTALYWYRQSLGQGLEFLIYFQGNSAPDKSGLPSDRFSAERTGGSVSTLTIQRTQQEDSAVYLCASSLVVRGDEKLFFGSGTQLSVL.